This T cell receptor beta chain was found in a study of glioma-infiltrating T cells. The CDR3 extends over 15 amino acids. V gave up 6 bases and J gave up 2 bases, with 15 bases separating them. This clonotype was observed a handful of times. Amplification of TCR alpha and beta CDR3 regions from RNA used iRepertoire nested multiplex PCR. TCRdb passed the multiplex PCR reads through MiXCR, listing each CDR3 protein once. This table has around 170,000 distinct CDR3 sequences, around 40% appearing once. The sequence was collected from a human donor with low-grade glioma or glioblastoma, undergoing nonglioma brain surgery, or in good health (not recorded which). Sequencing used glioma tissue, nonneoplastic brain tissue, or PBMCs (not recorded which). The chain is built from TRBV12-3 or TRBV12-4 and TRBJ2-3; maybe TRBD2 (6 bases). The CDR3 loop reads CASSLALALTDTQYF. The CDR3 DNA follows: TGTGCCAGCAGCCTGGCGCTAGCGCTCACAGATACGCAGTATTTT.